This is a list of T cell receptor beta chains from one sample in a study of T cells after yellow fever vaccination. Using its own MiXCR run on the 5' RACE reads, TCRdb lists one record per CDR3 protein. The table lists roughly 150,000 distinct CDR3 sequences, 7% to 9% of them singletons. The starting material was CD4+ T cells sorted from PBMCs, obtained 5 days after the yellow fever booster vaccination. Receptors originate from a man aged 25 to 45 who received the YFV17D yellow fever vaccine. Both conserved end residues are part of each CDR3. The D gene is left open where the match is weak. The size field is filled for only some rows; it gives once, few, many or a size class.

J	V	size	D	DNA	CDR3
TRBJ2-5	TRBV30	-	TRBD1	TGTGCCTGGGCTCGGACAGGGCGGGAGACCCAGTACTTC	CAWARTGRETQYF
TRBJ2-5	TRBV5-1	many	-	TGCGCCAGCACCTACGCAGAGACCCAGTACTTC	CASTYAETQYF
TRBJ2-7	TRBV6-5	few	-	TGTGCCAGCAGTTACGTAAGGACAAATTCTTACGAGCAGTACTTC	CASSYVRTNSYEQYF
TRBJ2-1	TRBV30	many	-	TGTGCCTGGAGTGTAAAGTTGGAGCAGTTCTTC	CAWSVKLEQFF
TRBJ1-1	TRBV25-1	many	-	TGTGCCAGCAGTGAATTAGGGTACACTGAAGCTTTCTTT	CASSELGYTEAFF
TRBJ2-1	TRBV6-5	many	-	TGTGCCAGCAGTCAGACGGGGGAGCAGTTCTTC	CASSQTGEQFF
TRBJ2-5	TRBV18	many	-	TGTGCCAGCTCACCGATGGGAGAGACCCAGTACTTC	CASSPMGETQYF
TRBJ2-1	TRBV20-1	few	-	TGCAGTGCTAGAAACCTAGTGGACTACAATGAGCAGTTCTTC	CSARNLVDYNEQFF
TRBJ1-4	TRBV7-2	many	-	TGTGCCAGCAGCAAAGGACGGACGAATGAAAAACTGTTTTTT	CASSKGRTNEKLFF
TRBJ1-1	TRBV12-3/TRBV12-4	many	-	TGTGCCAGCAGTTCCTCAGTCGAAGCTTTCTTT	CASSSSVEAFF
TRBJ1-2	TRBV20-1	many	TRBD1	TGCAGTGCTCCCGACAGGGGCTATGGCTACACCTTC	CSAPDRGYGYTF
TRBJ1-1	TRBV3-1	many	-	TGTGCCAGCAGCCTACCCGACAGAGAAGCTTTCTTT	CASSLPDREAFF
TRBJ2-3	TRBV30	many	-	TGTGCCTGGGGGGGCGCTGACACAGATACGCAGTATTTT	CAWGGADTDTQYF
TRBJ1-2	TRBV15	-	-	TGTGCCACCAGCCCTACTTTAGACAGGTCCTATGGCTACACCTTC	CATSPTLDRSYGYTF
TRBJ2-7	TRBV5-1	-	-	TGCGCCAGCAGCTTAGAACAGCGATCCGAGCAGTACTTC	CASSLEQRSEQYF
TRBJ2-5	TRBV15	many	TRBD2	TGTGCCACCAGCAGCCTACTAGCGCCGCAAGAGACCCAGTACTTC	CATSSLLAPQETQYF
TRBJ2-1	TRBV11-2	-	TRBD2	TGTGCCAGCGGGAGGGCAAAATACAATGAGCAGTTCTTC	CASGRAKYNEQFF